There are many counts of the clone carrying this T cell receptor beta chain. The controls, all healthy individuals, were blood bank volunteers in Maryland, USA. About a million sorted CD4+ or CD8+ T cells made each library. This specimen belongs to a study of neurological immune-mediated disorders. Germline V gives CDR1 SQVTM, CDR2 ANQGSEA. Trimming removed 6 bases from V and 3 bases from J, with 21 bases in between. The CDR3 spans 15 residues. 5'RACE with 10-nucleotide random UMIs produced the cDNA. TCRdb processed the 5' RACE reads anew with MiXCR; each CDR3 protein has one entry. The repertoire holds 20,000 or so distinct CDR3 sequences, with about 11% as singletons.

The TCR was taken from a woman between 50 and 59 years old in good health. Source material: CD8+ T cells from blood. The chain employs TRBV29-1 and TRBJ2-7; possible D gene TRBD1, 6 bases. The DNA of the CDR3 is TGCAGCGTAGAAAAACAGGGTCTTAACAGCTACGAGCAGTACTTC. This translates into CSVEKQGLNSYEQYF.